The T cell receptor (beta chain) under discussion was sequenced for a study of control samples from healthy donors and cancer patients. Sequencing used immunoSEQ multiplex PCR; TCRdb keeps in-frame clones, though not all of them. The top ten hold more than 13% of the sample, which has about 150,000 clones, just under 95% seen once. Germline V gene lookup returns CDR1 SNHLY and CDR2 FYNNEI. Unmatched junction bases numbered 2, after V lost 7 bases and J lost 0 bases. The CDR3 is 15 amino acids. The receptor comes from a man in his 60s with colorectal cancer. The chain has TRBV2 and TRBJ2-6, with TRBD1 matching over 8 bases. Material: PBMCs. CDR3: CASTGQVSGANVLTF. DNA of the CDR3: TGTGCCAGCACGGGACAGGTCTCTGGGGCCAACGTCCTGACTTTC.